Below are 23 T cell receptor beta chains sequenced from a single sample in a study of T cells in Graves' hyperthyroidism and ophthalmopathy. TCR beta CDR3 sequences were amplified from RNA transcripts. TCR CDR3 regions were first amplified by RT-PCR with HTBI primers. One entry per CDR3 protein results from TCRdb running MiXCR on the multiplex PCR reads. The table records fewer than 550,000 distinct CDR3 sequences, around 16% of them present only once. Specimen: blood. The receptors derive from a woman under 30 with Graves' hyperthyroidism.

V usage is TRBV11-2 and J usage is TRBJ2-1; 14 bases match TRBD2. There are 18 residues in the CDR3. V trimming: 4 bases; J trimming: 10 bases; junction bases outside the gene matches: 15. Germline-derived CDR1 and CDR2 are SGHAT and FQNNGV. The CDR3 nucleotides are TGTGCCAGCAGCTCCCGAGCGGGGGGGACTAGCGGGAGAAAAGAGCAGTTCTTC. Translated: CASSSRAGGTSGRKEQFF.

The genes are TRBV2 and TRBJ1-6, with D tentatively TRBD1 (5 bases). The germline CDR1 and CDR2 sequences are SNHLY and FYNNEI. The CDR3 runs 15 residues. Trimming shortened V by 4 bases and J by 3 bases, and 10 bases separated the two germline ends. CDR3 in DNA: TGTGCCAGCAGTGGCGGGGGAGTCTATAATTCACCCCTCCACTTT. This encodes CASSGGGVYNSPLHF. The variable domain in full, with the rest retrieved from reference TRBV2 and TRBJ1-6, is EPEVTQTPSHQVTQMGQEVILRCVPISNHLYFYWYRQILGQKVEFLVSFYNNEISEKSEIFDDQFSVERPDGSNFTLKIRSTKLEDSAMYFCASSGGGVYNSPLHFGNGTRLTVT.

The chain has TRBV5-1 and TRBJ2-3; 16 nucleotides match TRBD2. Germline CDR1 is SGHRS and CDR2 is YFSETQ. The V and J ends lost 7 bases and 2 bases, in that order; junction bases with no gene match: 10. CDR3 size: 18 residues. For the CDR3, the DNA is TGCGCCAGCGGCCTGGAGGGACTAGCGGGGGGGCCCACAGATACGCAGTATTTT. Residues: CASGLEGLAGGPTDTQYF.

This clonotype was found a few times. This chain connects TRBV9 to TRBJ2-1; 10 nucleotides align to TRBD2. V trimming: 2 bases; J trimming: 4 bases; junction bases outside the gene matches: 15. Germline-derived CDR1 and CDR2 are SGDLS and YYNGEE. The CDR3 has 19 residues. The CDR3 reads CASSVGDLLLAGAYNEQFF. The CDR3 DNA reads as TGTGCCAGCAGCGTGGGGGACCTACTCCTAGCGGGAGCGTACAATGAGCAGTTCTTC.

The V call is TRBV4-1, the J call TRBJ1-2, with a tentative D call TRBD1 (5 bases). V was shortened by 0 bases and J by 4 bases, with 9 bases between the two germline ends. The CDR3 has 14 amino acids. Looked up from germline, CDR1 is MGHRA and CDR2 is YSYEKL. The chain's CDR3 is CASSQEPQGYGYTF. The CDR3 DNA is TGCGCCAGCAGCCAAGAGCCCCAGGGCTATGGCTACACCTTC.

This rearrangement joins TRBV5-1 to TRBJ2-7; TRBD2 agrees at 7 bases. Germline loops: CDR1 SGHRS, CDR2 YFSETQ. This CDR3 contains 14 residues. The V and J ends lost 4 bases and 6 bases, in that order; junction bases with no gene match: 10. The CDR3 DNA reads TGCGCCAGCAGCCCAAGGAGCGGGGACGCCGAGCAGTACTTC. Translating it yields CASSPRSGDAEQYF.

V is TRBV2 and J is TRBJ1-4; D not resolved. The CDR3 consists of 16 residues. Trimming pared 9 bases from V and 0 bases from J, leaving 17 bases between. Germline V gene sequence: CDR1 SNHLY, CDR2 FYNNEI. The CDR3 DNA is TGTGCCAGTTCCACGGATCTTCCTGCAACTAATGAAAAACTGTTTTTT. It is translated as CASSTDLPATNEKLFF.

This clonotype was detected ten times or more. The gene calls are TRBV6-1 and TRBJ1-2; TRBD1 might be the D (5 bases). This CDR3 is built from 16 residues. The germline gives CDR1 MNHNS, CDR2 SASEGT. V lost 4 bases, J lost 7 bases, and 22 bases lay in between. CDR3 residues: CASSGSRVQGGRGYTF. The CDR3 DNA is TGTGCCAGCAGTGGGAGTAGGGTCCAGGGAGGTCGTGGCTACACCTTC.

This chain links TRBV9 with TRBJ2-7, with D unresolved. The CDR3 loop spans 14 amino acids. Deletions cut 4 bases from V and 1 base from J, with 12 bases between. CDR1 is SGDLS, CDR2 YYNGEE, per germline. The CDR3 bases are TGTGCCAGCAGCCCCCGGGCCCTATCCTACGAGCAGTACTTC. Residues: CASSPRALSYEQYF.

The table lists this clonotype with many counts. The chain employs TRBV29-1 and TRBJ2-3, with D uncertain. The germline gives CDR1 SQVTM, CDR2 ANQGSEA. The V and J ends lost 3 bases and 6 bases respectively, with 10 bases between them. The CDR3 is 12 amino acids. CDR3 in DNA: TGCAGCGTTGACAGCCGGCGGGATACGCAGTATTTT. Protein product: CSVDSRRDTQYF.

This clonotype was recorded many times. This rearrangement joins TRBV12-3 or TRBV12-4 to TRBJ1-1; D not certain. V was shortened by 3 bases and J by 6 bases, with 11 bases between the two germline ends. The CDR3 runs 13 residues. CDR3 sequence reads: CASSFHSRPEAFF. The CDR3 bases are TGTGCCAGCAGTTTCCATAGTAGGCCTGAAGCTTTCTTT.

Ten or more counts support this clonotype. A much larger clone is a single base away; this may be a read error. The gene calls are TRBV2 and TRBJ1-1; the match to TRBD1 covers 7 bases. After removal of 7 bases from V and 1 base from J, the junction contained 3 bases not matched to a gene. Germline loops: CDR1 SNHLY, CDR2 FYNNEI. The CDR3 runs 13 residues. CDR3 region: CASTQGGNTEAFF. The CDR3 nucleotides read TGTGCCAGCACCCAGGGGGGGAACACTGAAGCTTTCTTT.

The V gene is TRBV7-2, the J gene TRBJ2-2, with D tentatively TRBD2 (6 bases). The CDR3 runs to 14 residues. Trimming pared 3 bases from V and 4 bases from J, leaving 9 bases between. Germline-derived CDR1 and CDR2 are SGHTA and FQGNSA. The CDR3 is CASSFRESTGELFF. For the CDR3, the DNA is TGTGCCAGCAGCTTTCGGGAGAGCACCGGGGAGCTGTTTTTT.

The chain combines TRBV2 with TRBJ1-1; 9 bases are a match to TRBD1. J was trimmed by 8 bases and V by 5 bases; bases with no gene match: 18. CDR1 is SNHLY, CDR2 FYNNEI, per germline. The CDR3 is 17 residues long. CDR3 sequence: CASSPLGTGYVGPEAFF. Here the CDR3 DNA reads TGTGCCAGCAGTCCCCTAGGGACAGGGTACGTCGGCCCAGAAGCTTTCTTT.

This sequence joins TRBV6-1 and TRBJ1-5; D unresolved. CDR1 is MNHNS, CDR2 SASEGT, per germline. The V end was cut by 6 bases, the J end by 8 bases, with 14 bases between. This CDR3 is 13 amino acids long. This CDR3 reads CASSQSARKPQHF. The CDR3 region has the DNA TGTGCCAGCAGCCAATCTGCCAGGAAGCCCCAGCATTTT.

The V and J genes are TRBV6-2 or TRBV6-3 and TRBJ2-5; 8 positions agree with TRBD1. Trimming took 5 bases from V and 1 from J; bases not matched to a gene: 12. The CDR3 length is 17 residues. Germline V gene sequence: CDR1 MNHEY, CDR2 SVGEGT. The chain's CDR3 is CASSNHFDRGPQETQYF. The CDR3 coding sequence is TGTGCCAGCAGTAACCATTTCGACAGGGGCCCCCAAGAGACCCAGTACTTC.

This clonotype was seen many times. The chain uses TRBV5-1 and TRBJ2-7; D not certain. V gave up 0 bases and J gave up 5 bases, with 6 bases separating them. The CDR3 covers 12 residues. The germline CDR1 and CDR2 sequences are SGHRS and YFSETQ. The CDR3 nucleotides read TGCGCCAGCAGCTTGGTTGAGGACGAGCAGTACTTC. It is translated as CASSLVEDEQYF.

The sample holds many counts of this clonotype. The chain employs TRBV11-2 and TRBJ2-2; TRBD2 matches 10 bases. V trimming: 1 base; J trimming: 4 bases; junction bases outside the gene matches: 15. The CDR3 runs 20 residues. Germline loops: CDR1 SGHAT, CDR2 FQNNGV. DNA for the CDR3: TGTGCCAGCAGCTTAGTACCTAGCGGGGGCGGCCTGCCTGGCACCGGGGAGCTGTTTTTT. Translated: CASSLVPSGGGLPGTGELFF.

This clonotype was detected only a few times. The chain recombines TRBV20-1 with TRBJ2-7; 8 nucleotides line up with TRBD2. Germline V lookup: CDR1 DFQATT, CDR2 SNEGSKA (reference sequence). Unmatched junction bases numbered 3, after V lost 7 bases and J lost 4 bases. CDR3 size: 11 residues. The CDR3 loop is CSVASGYEQYF. CDR3 DNA sequence: TGCAGTGTCGCTAGCGGGTACGAGCAGTACTTC.

This clonotype was picked up many times. The chain links TRBV5-6 to TRBJ2-7; D perhaps matches TRBD2 (5 bases). The CDR3 is made up of 13 amino acids. With 4 bases removed from V and 1 base from J, the gap between germline ends came to 9 bases. Germline V CDR1 and CDR2: SGHDT, YYEEEE. The CDR3 here is CASSTRGSYEQYF. The CDR3 DNA is TGTGCCAGCAGCACACGGGGATCCTACGAGCAGTACTTC.

This clonotype was observed at least ten times. The genes are TRBV12-3 or TRBV12-4 and TRBJ2-3, with 15 bases fitting TRBD2. The trim removed 6 bases at V and 9 bases at J, leaving 10 bases unmatched. This CDR3 is built from 16 residues. CDR3 sequence: CASSSGLAGGTGTQYF. The CDR3 DNA is TGTGCCAGCAGCTCGGGACTAGCGGGAGGTACTGGGACGCAGTATTTT.

This clonotype was recorded at least ten times. For the CDR3, the DNA is TGTGCCAGCAGCGTAGCCGAGGGAGGCTACACCTTC. This gives the protein CASSVAEGGYTF. This rearrangement joins TRBV9 to TRBJ1-2; D not certain. V was cut by 0 bases and J by 8 bases, with 8 bases left in between. CDR1 and CDR2 from the germline V gene are SGDLS and YYNGEE. The CDR3 runs to 12 residues. The whole variable domain, filled in from reference TRBV9 and TRBJ1-2, reads DSGVTQTPKHLITATGQRVTLRCSPRSGDLSVYWYQQSLDQGLQFLIQYYNGEERAKGNILERFSAQQFPDLHSELNLSSLELGDSALYFCASSVAEGGYTFGSGTRLTVV.

This clonotype was recorded a few times. The chain is built from TRBV24-1 and TRBJ1-4, with D tentatively TRBD1 (5 bases). V was cut by 4 bases and J by 3 bases, with 17 bases left in between. CDR1 is KGHDR and CDR2 is SFDVKD in the germline V gene. The CDR3 totals 17 residues. The CDR3 region is CATSEPALGHPNEKLFF. The CDR3 DNA reads TGTGCCACCAGTGAGCCTGCTCTCGGACACCCTAATGAAAAACTGTTTTTT.